A selection of T cell receptor beta chains follows, all from one sample in a study of identifying expanded T cells in peripheral blood. Repertoires were generated with immunoSEQ multiplex PCR, while TCRdb's copy carries only in-frame clones and drops some. The sample consists of approximately 97,000 clones, 70% to 90% of them appearing once. Material: blood. These receptor sequences come from a person between 18 and 75 years old in good health. Each CDR3 is given with its conserved first and last residue. The D gene is left open where the match is weak. Expanded clones are given a class, and other clones once, few, many or no size at all.

NA	NA	15	TRBV19	TRBJ2-1	TGTGCCAGTAGTATTGGGCGGGACCTGAACAATGAGCAGTTCTTC	CASSIGRDLNNEQFF
NA	once	16	TRBV7-9	TRBJ1-4	TGTGCCAGCAGCTCAGATGAGGGACGATGGAATGAAAAACTGTTTTTT	CASSSDEGRWNEKLFF
NA	NA	14	TRBV29-1	TRBJ2-2	TGCAGCGTTGAAAGAATAGCTGCCACCGGGGAGCTGTTTTTT	CSVERIAATGELFF
NA	once	14	TRBV5-1	TRBJ2-3	TGCGCCAGCAAGGACCGTGAGGGGGCAGATACGCAGTATTTT	CASKDREGADTQYF
NA	NA	11	TRBV10-3	TRBJ2-7	TGTGCCGGCCGGACAGACTACGAGCAGTACTTC	CAGRTDYEQYF
NA	NA	18	TRBV7-2	TRBJ1-3	TGTGCCAGCAGCTTAGCTAACCGGGGCGGTAGGTCTGGAAACACCATATATTTT	CASSLANRGGRSGNTIYF
TRBD2	NA	16	TRBV7-2	TRBJ2-7	TGTGCCAGCAGCTTAGAGGGGAGGGGATTCTCCTACGAGCAGTACTTC	CASSLEGRGFSYEQYF
TRBD2	once	15	TRBV29-1	TRBJ2-3	TGCAGCGTTGAGACTAGCGGGGAAAGCACAGATACGCAGTATTTT	CSVETSGESTDTQYF
TRBD1	NA	14	TRBV25-1	TRBJ1-4	TGTGCCAGCAGTAAACAGGGGGACTATGAAAAACTGTTTTTT	CASSKQGDYEKLFF
NA	NA	16	TRBV28	TRBJ2-7	TGTGCCAGCAGTTTAGACCGCATCGTCCGGGCTAGCGAGCAGTACTTC	CASSLDRIVRASEQYF
NA	NA	13	TRBV7-3	TRBJ2-7	TGTGCCAGCAGCTCAGGAGGGATGAACGAGCAGTACTTC	CASSSGGMNEQYF
NA	NA	13	TRBV19	TRBJ2-2	TGTGCCAGTAGGGGGGCCGGCACCGGGGAGCTGTTTTTT	CASRGAGTGELFF
TRBD1	once	17	TRBV7-8	TRBJ2-7	TGTGCCAGCAGCTCGGTTGCCGGGACAGGGGGCCCCCTCGAGCAGTACTTC	CASSSVAGTGGPLEQYF
TRBD1	NA	14	TRBV5-4	TRBJ2-3	TGTGCCAGCAGCTCGGGACAGACTACAGATACGCAGTATTTT	CASSSGQTTDTQYF
NA	many	18	TRBV4-2	TRBJ2-2	TGTGCCAGCAGCCAACACAAGGCTGGGGGGCAATCAGCTGGGGAGCTGTTTTTT	CASSQHKAGGQSAGELFF
NA	NA	16	TRBV4-1	TRBJ1-5	TGCGCCAGCAGCCAAGATAAGGCGGGGACTAATCAGCCCCAGCATTTT	CASSQDKAGTNQPQHF
TRBD2	NA	15	TRBV28	TRBJ2-4	TGTGCCAGCAGTTCCGTGGGTAGCGGGAGAGACATTCAGTACTTC	CASSSVGSGRDIQYF
TRBD2	NA	15	TRBV5-1	TRBJ2-2	TGCGCCAGCAGGGAGGGGACTAGCTCCACCGGGGAGCTGTTTTTT	CASREGTSSTGELFF
NA	NA	12	TRBV7-3	TRBJ2-7	TGTGCCAGCAGCTTATACCCCCCCGAGCAGTACTTC	CASSLYPPEQYF
TRBD1	NA	13	TRBV5-1	TRBJ2-1	TGCGCCAGCAGTCCCGGGACAGCAAATGAGCAGTTCTTC	CASSPGTANEQFF
TRBD2	NA	15	TRBV5-4	TRBJ2-3	TGTGCCAGCAGCTCCCCGGGGGGGCCTGCAGATACGCAGTATTTT	CASSSPGGPADTQYF
NA	NA	14	TRBV15	TRBJ2-7	TGTGCCACCAGCAGAGAGAATCATCCCTACGAGCAGTACTTC	CATSRENHPYEQYF
NA	NA	14	TRBV10-3	TRBJ1-5	TGTGCCATCAGTGAGTCACAGGGCAATCAGCCCCAGCATTTT	CAISESQGNQPQHF
TRBD1	NA	14	TRBV29-1	TRBJ1-1	TGCAGCGTTGAAGACCGGACAGGGAACACTGAAGCTTTCTTT	CSVEDRTGNTEAFF
NA	NA	14	TRBV7-2	TRBJ2-3	TGTGCCAGCAGCTTAGATGGGCGGAGGGGGACGCAGTATTTT	CASSLDGRRGTQYF
NA	NA	14	TRBV29-1	TRBJ2-3	TGCAGCGTTGTGCGGCAGGGGGGAACAGATACGCAGTATTTT	CSVVRQGGTDTQYF
TRBD1	NA	16	TRBV27	TRBJ1-2	TGTGCCAGCAGTTTACGGCCCGGGACAGGGAACTATGGCTACACCTTC	CASSLRPGTGNYGYTF
TRBD2	NA	17	TRBV14	TRBJ2-3	TGTGCCAGCAGCCAAGATCGTACTAGCGGGGTGGGTGATACGCAGTATTTT	CASSQDRTSGVGDTQYF
NA	NA	18	TRBV27	TRBJ2-1	TGTGCCAGCACCAAGCAATTTTGGACGGAGAATTCCTACAATGAGCAGTTCTTC	CASTKQFWTENSYNEQFF
TRBD1	NA	15	TRBV2	TRBJ2-7	TGTGCCAGCAGTGAAATGCCGGACAGGGGGCGCGAGCAGTACTTC	CASSEMPDRGREQYF
NA	NA	14	TRBV11-2	TRBJ2-6	TGTGCCAGCAGCCCCCCCTATGGGGCCAACGTCCTGACTTTC	CASSPPYGANVLTF
NA	NA	12	TRBV19	TRBJ2-5	TGTGCCAGTAGTATAGAGGGATCGGCCCAGTACTTC	CASSIEGSAQYF
NA	once	14	TRBV7-3	TRBJ2-1	TGTGCCAGCAGCTTAACCGGGACCAAGAACCAGCAGTTCTTC	CASSLTGTKNQQFF
TRBD2	NA	13	TRBV25-1	TRBJ2-5	TGTGCCAGCAGTGTAGCGGGGGAAGAGACCCAGTACTTC	CASSVAGEETQYF
TRBD2	NA	16	TRBV7-8	TRBJ2-5	TGTGCCAGCAGCTTACTTCTAGCGGGGTTCCAAGAGACCCAGTACTTC	CASSLLLAGFQETQYF
NA	NA	14	TRBV30	TRBJ2-5	TGTGCCTGGGCCCTTGGAGACCTCCAGGGGACCCAGTACTTC	CAWALGDLQGTQYF
NA	NA	12	TRBV5-6	TRBJ2-1	TGTGCCAGCAGCCTGGGAGAGGGCAGGCAGTTCTTC	CASSLGEGRQFF
NA	NA	19	TRBV5-5	TRBJ2-1	TGTGCCAGCAGCTTGGCCCCTAGGCCCTCAGGGGAGGAAGACAATGAGCAGTTCTTC	CASSLAPRPSGEEDNEQFF
NA	NA	13	TRBV6-1	TRBJ1-2	TGTGCCAGCAGTGAATCGTCGTGGGAGGAGGCGGCCTTC	CASSESSWEEAAF
NA	NA	13	TRBV2	TRBJ2-5	TGTGCCAGCAGTGATCCAGGGGAGGAGACCCAGTACTTC	CASSDPGEETQYF
NA	NA	13	TRBV9	TRBJ2-1	TGTGCCAGCAGCGCGGGACACCGCAATGAGCAGTTCTTC	CASSAGHRNEQFF
TRBD2	NA	15	TRBV19	TRBJ2-7	TGTGCCAGTAGTACCTTAGCGGGAGCGGACTACGAGCAGTACTTC	CASSTLAGADYEQYF
NA	NA	12	TRBV29-1	TRBJ2-5	TGCAGCGTTGACACAGCCCAACCGACCCAGTACTTC	CSVDTAQPTQYF
TRBD1	NA	15	TRBV27	TRBJ1-1	TGTGCCAGCAGTTTATTAGGGACAGAGGACACTGAAGCTTTCTTT	CASSLLGTEDTEAFF
TRBD1	NA	12	TRBV29-1	TRBJ2-7	TGCAGCTCTCGGGACAGATCCTACGAGCAGTACTTC	CSSRDRSYEQYF
NA	once	12	TRBV14	TRBJ1-1	TGTGCCAGCAGCCAAGCTGGATCTGAAGCTTTCTTT	CASSQAGSEAFF
NA	NA	15	TRBV5-1	TRBJ1-2	TGCGCCAGCGGGGAATCGGCGGGGCTTGTCCATGGCTACACCTTC	CASGESAGLVHGYTF
TRBD2	NA	15	TRBV11-2	TRBJ2-1	TGTGCCAGCAGCTTAGATTTTGGGACTAGCGACGAGCAGTTCTTC	CASSLDFGTSDEQFF
NA	NA	13	TRBV6-1	TRBJ2-7	TGTGCCAGCACCGCGACAGGACCCTACGAGCAGTACTTC	CASTATGPYEQYF
TRBD1	NA	13	TRBV29-1	TRBJ2-5	TGCAGCGTCCCACAGGGGGCTCTTGCGACCCAGTACTTC	CSVPQGALATQYF
NA	NA	15	TRBV2	TRBJ1-3	TGTGCCAGCAGAACAGGGTCCGGACCTGGAAACACCATATATTTT	CASRTGSGPGNTIYF
NA	NA	11	TRBV25-1	TRBJ1-1	TGTGCCAGCAGTGTTCAGGATGAAGCTTTCTTT	CASSVQDEAFF
NA	NA	14	TRBV18	TRBJ2-7	TGTGCCAGCTCACCAGGCTCAGGGGATCGCGAGCAGTACTTC	CASSPGSGDREQYF
NA	many	14	TRBV23-1	TRBJ2-1	TGCGCCAGCAGTCGTCTCCCCTGTGACAATGAGCAGTTCTTC	CASSRLPCDNEQFF
NA	NA	14	TRBV5-4	TRBJ1-1	TGTGCCAGCAGCTCGGTAGGGGGGAACACTGAAGCTTTCTTT	CASSSVGGNTEAFF
TRBD1	NA	15	TRBV18	TRBJ2-5	TGTGCCAGCTCACCCCGGGACAGGGTGCAAGAGACCCAGTACTTC	CASSPRDRVQETQYF
TRBD2	NA	16	TRBV7-9	TRBJ2-5	TGTGCCAGCAGCTATAGACTAGCGGGACTCGAGGAGACCCAGTACTTC	CASSYRLAGLEETQYF
NA	NA	12	TRBV28	TRBJ2-7	TGTGCCAGCAGTTTTAGTCTCTACGAGCAGTACTTC	CASSFSLYEQYF
NA	NA	13	TRBV7-9	TRBJ1-3	TGTGCCAGCAGCCTCGCTTCCGGAAACACCATATATTTT	CASSLASGNTIYF